The clone carrying this T cell receptor (beta chain) was recorded many times. Its antigen is unidentified. Making use of molecular barcodes, quantitative 5'-RACE generated TCR beta libraries. TCRdb analysed the 5' RACE reads with MiXCR anew, one entry per CDR3 protein. There are a few hundred thousand distinct CDR3 sequences in the sample; around 21% occur only once, and approximately 3.7% lies in the top ten. V gave up 3 bases and J gave up 4 bases, with 15 bases separating them. The CDR3 contains 16 residues. Germline assignment: CDR1 SGHTA and CDR2 FQGNSA. The sample comes from a study of CD8 T cells in ankylosing spondylitis. Study-wide results and caveats: Past studies reported some motif variants in reactive arthritis synovial fluid and blood. As for the disease-linked clones, they showed a CD8+ phenotype and occurred at relatively low frequencies in peripheral blood. Reportedly, disease-linked clones are significantly enriched in ankylosing spondylitis patients' matched synovial fluid.

This chain connects TRBV7-2 to TRBJ2-2; D not certain. Input material: blood, either unsorted or a sorted T cell fraction (not recorded which). This TCR was recovered from a female donor with ankylosing spondylitis or in good health (not recorded which). The CDR3 DNA reads as TGTGCCAGCAGCTTTTACGGACGAGCGAGCACCGGGGAGCTGTTTTTT. Translating it yields CASSFYGRASTGELFF.